This TCR beta chain was profiled in a study of shared clonotypes between healthy human individuals. Overall study findings and caveats: Relative to memory subsets, naive subsets generally showed larger estimated richness.

V lost 4 bases, J lost 8 bases, and 9 bases lay in between. CDR1 is SGHAT and CDR2 is FQNNGV in the germline V gene. The CDR3 extends over 12 amino acids. Selected positively for CCR7 and CD45RO-negative, naive CD8 cells excluded terminally differentiated effector memory CD45RA+ cells. Sequencing was at deep level. Source study methods: With immunoSEQ giving junction-only sequences and no quality scores, filtering differed. Clones were sequenced by immunoSEQ multiplex PCR, and TCRdb holds only the in-frame ones, with some missing. The D gene and trimming were derived from the DNA, and the V and J assignments and clone size from that table. Among around 610,000 clones listed, 96% were seen once. This clone was recorded a few times. What it binds is not known.

This clonotype originated in a woman in her 30s in good health. Sample: naive CD8+ T cells sorted from blood. The rearrangement links TRBV11-2 to TRBJ2-1, with D perhaps TRBD2 (5 bases). DNA for the CDR3: TGTGCCAGCAGCTCCCCGAGGGATGAGCAGTTCTTC. It specifies CASSSPRDEQFF.